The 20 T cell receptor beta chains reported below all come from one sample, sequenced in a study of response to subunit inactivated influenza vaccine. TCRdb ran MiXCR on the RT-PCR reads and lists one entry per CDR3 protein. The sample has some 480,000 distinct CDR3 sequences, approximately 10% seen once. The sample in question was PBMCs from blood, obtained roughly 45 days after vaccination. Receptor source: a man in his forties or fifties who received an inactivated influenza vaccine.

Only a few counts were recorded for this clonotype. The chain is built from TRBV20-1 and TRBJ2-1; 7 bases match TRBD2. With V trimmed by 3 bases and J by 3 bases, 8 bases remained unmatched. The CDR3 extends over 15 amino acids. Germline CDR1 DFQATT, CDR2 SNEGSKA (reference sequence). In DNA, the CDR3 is TGCAGTGCTAGCCCCCCGGGACTAAACTACAATGAGCAGTTCTTC. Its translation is CSASPPGLNYNEQFF.

The CDR3 DNA follows: TGTGCCAGCAGTCAGACTAGCGGGACCTATGAGCAGTTCTTC. Encoded protein: CASSQTSGTYEQFF. V usage is TRBV28 and J usage is TRBJ2-1; 11 nucleotides line up with TRBD2. The ends lost 5 bases at V and 8 bases at J; junction bases unmatched: 5. In germline, CDR1 is MDHEN, CDR2 SYDVKM. This CDR3 spans 14 amino acids.

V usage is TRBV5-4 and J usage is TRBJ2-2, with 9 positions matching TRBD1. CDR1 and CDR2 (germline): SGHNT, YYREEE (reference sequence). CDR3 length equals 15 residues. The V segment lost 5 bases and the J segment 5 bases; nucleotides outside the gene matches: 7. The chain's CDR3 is CASSSGTGKTGELFF. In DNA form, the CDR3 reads TGTGCCAGCAGTTCCGGGACAGGGAAGACCGGGGAGCTGTTTTTT.

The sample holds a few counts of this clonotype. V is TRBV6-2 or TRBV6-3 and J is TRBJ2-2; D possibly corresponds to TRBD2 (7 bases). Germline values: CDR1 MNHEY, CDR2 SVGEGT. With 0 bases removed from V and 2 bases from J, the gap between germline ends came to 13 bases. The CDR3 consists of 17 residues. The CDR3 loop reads CASSYSPGGLNTGELFF. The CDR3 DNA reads TGTGCCAGCAGTTACTCCCCCGGGGGGCTTAACACCGGGGAGCTGTTTTTT.

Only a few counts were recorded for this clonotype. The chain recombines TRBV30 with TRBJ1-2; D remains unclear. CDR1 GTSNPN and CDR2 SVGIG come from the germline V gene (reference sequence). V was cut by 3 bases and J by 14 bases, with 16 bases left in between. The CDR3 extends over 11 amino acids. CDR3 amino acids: CAWRRERRGTF. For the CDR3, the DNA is TGTGCCTGGAGAAGGGAAAGGCGTGGGACCTTC.

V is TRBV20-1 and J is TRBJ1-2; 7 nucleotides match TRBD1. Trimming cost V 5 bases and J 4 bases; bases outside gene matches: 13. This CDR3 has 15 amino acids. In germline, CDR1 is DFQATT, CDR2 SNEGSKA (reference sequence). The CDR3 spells CSAGARTGPSYGYTF. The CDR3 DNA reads TGCAGTGCTGGAGCTCGGACAGGCCCTAGCTATGGCTACACCTTC.

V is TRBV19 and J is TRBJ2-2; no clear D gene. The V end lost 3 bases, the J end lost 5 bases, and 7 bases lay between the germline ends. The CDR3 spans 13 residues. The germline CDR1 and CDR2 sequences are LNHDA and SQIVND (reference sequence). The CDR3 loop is CASSIIGTGELFF. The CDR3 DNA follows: TGTGCCAGTAGTATCATCGGAACCGGGGAGCTGTTTTTT.

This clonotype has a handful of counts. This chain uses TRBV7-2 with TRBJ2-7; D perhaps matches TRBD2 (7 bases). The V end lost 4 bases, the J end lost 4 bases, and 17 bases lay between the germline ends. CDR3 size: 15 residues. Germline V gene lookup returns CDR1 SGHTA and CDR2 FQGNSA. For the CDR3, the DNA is TGTGCCAGCAGCTCCCTGGGGGCAGCGGGGTACGAGCAGTACTTC. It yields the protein CASSSLGAAGYEQYF.

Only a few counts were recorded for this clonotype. The CDR3 coding sequence is TGTGCCAGCAGTTACTCGATAGGAGCCGGGACAAGGGGGAAGGCGCAGTATTTT. This encodes CASSYSIGAGTRGKAQYF. V gene TRBV6-2 or TRBV6-3 combines with J gene TRBJ2-3; possible D gene TRBD1, 6 bases. This CDR3 is 18 amino acids long. The germline V gene has CDR1 MNHEY and CDR2 SVGEGT. Trimming took 0 bases from V and 10 from J, leaving 26 bases between them.

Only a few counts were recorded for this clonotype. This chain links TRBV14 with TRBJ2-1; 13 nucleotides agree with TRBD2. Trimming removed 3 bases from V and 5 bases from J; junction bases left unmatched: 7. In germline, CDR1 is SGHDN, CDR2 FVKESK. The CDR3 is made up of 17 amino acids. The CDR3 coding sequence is TGTGCCAGCAGCCATCTCTTGGGACTAGCGGGGAACAATGAGCAGTTCTTC. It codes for CASSHLLGLAGNNEQFF.

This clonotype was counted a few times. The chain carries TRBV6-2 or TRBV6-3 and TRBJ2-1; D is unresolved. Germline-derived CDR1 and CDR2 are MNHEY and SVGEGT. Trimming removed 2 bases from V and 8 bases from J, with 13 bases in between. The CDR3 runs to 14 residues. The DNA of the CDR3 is TGTGCCAGCAGTTACCCCCCAACCGCGTATGAGCAGTTCTTC. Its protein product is CASSYPPTAYEQFF.

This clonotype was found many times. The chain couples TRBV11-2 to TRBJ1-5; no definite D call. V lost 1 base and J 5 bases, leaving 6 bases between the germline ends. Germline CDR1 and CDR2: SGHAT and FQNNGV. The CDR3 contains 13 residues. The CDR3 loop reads CASSLAPYQPQHF. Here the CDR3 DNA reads TGTGCCAGCAGCTTAGCTCCCTATCAGCCCCAGCATTTT.

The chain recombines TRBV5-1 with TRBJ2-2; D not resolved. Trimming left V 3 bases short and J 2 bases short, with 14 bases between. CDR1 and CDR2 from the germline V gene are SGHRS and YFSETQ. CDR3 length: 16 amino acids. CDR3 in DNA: TGCGCCAGCAGCTCGTTCGACCAAGCTAACACCGGGGAGCTGTTTTTT. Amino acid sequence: CASSSFDQANTGELFF.

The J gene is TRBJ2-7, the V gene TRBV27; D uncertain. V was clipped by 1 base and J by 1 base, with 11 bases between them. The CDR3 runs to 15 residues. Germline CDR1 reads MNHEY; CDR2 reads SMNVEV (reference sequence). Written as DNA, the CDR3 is TGTGCCAGCAGTTTATGGCCCTCAGGTTCCTACGAGCAGTACTTC. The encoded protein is CASSLWPSGSYEQYF.

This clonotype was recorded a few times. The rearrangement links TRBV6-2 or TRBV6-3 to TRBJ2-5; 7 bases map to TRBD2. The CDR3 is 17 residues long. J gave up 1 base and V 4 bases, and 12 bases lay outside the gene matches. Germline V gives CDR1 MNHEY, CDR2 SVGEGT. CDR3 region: CASSLGLLAAAQETQYF. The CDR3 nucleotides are TGTGCCAGCAGTTTGGGACTACTAGCAGCAGCCCAAGAGACCCAGTACTTC.

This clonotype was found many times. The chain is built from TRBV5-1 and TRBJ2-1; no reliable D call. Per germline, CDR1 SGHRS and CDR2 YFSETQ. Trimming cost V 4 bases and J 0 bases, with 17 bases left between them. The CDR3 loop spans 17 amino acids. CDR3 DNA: TGCGCCAGCAGCCCGACCAGTCGAGTTACCTCCTACAATGAGCAGTTCTTC. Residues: CASSPTSRVTSYNEQFF.

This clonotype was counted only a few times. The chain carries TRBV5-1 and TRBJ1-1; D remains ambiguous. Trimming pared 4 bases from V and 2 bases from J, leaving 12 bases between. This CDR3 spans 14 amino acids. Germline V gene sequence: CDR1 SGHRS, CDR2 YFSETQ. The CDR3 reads CASSVTGVNTEAFF. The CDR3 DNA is TGCGCCAGCAGCGTAACGGGTGTTAACACTGAAGCTTTCTTT.

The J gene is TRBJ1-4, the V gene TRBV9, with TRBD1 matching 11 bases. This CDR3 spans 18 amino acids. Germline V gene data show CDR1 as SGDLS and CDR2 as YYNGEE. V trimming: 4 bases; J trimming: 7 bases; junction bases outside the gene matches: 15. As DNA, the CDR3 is TGTGCCAGCAGCCCTGGACAGGGGGCGAAGAGGGGATTTGAAAAACTGTTTTTT. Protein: CASSPGQGAKRGFEKLFF.

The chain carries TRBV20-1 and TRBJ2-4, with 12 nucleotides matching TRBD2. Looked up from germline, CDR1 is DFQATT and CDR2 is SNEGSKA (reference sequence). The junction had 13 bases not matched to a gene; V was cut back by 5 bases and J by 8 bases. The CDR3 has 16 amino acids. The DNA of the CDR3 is TGCAGTGCTTATGGACTAGCGGGAACGAAAAGGGACATTCAGTACTTC. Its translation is CSAYGLAGTKRDIQYF.

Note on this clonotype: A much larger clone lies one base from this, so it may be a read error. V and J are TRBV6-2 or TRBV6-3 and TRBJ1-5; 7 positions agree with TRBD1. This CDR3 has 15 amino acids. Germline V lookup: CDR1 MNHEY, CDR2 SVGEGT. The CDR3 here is CASIYSGGTGQPQHF. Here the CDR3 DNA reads TGTGCCAGCATTTACTCAGGGGGGACGGGTCAGCCCCAGCATTTT.